This passage covers 19 T cell receptor beta chains from one sample sequenced in a study of tumor-infiltrating lymphocytes in primary liver carcinoma. DNA and RNA were both co-extracted from approximately 20-30 mg of bulk tissue that had not been sorted. From 500 ng total RNA, TCR beta cDNA was generated with a primer in the constant region. Employing slightly modified ARM-PCR, three nested multiplex PCR rounds were run, and these gave rise to the TCR beta libraries. Both of the initial two PCR rounds ran for approximately 10 cycles and employed TRBV1-TRBV30 forward primers alongside a C-beta reverse primer. TCRdb called the multiplex PCR reads again in MiXCR, with one record for every CDR3 protein. The sample includes fewer than 85,000 distinct CDR3 sequences, roughly 71% of them seen just once. The specimen was tumor-adjacent normal liver tissue. The source of these receptors is a man in his forties with primary liver carcinoma and hepatitis B virus infection.

A word on this clonotype: A read error may account for a junction end that differs from germline. The chain uses TRBV6-2 or TRBV6-3 and TRBJ1-5, with D possibly matching TRBD1 (5 bases). CDR1 is MNHEY, CDR2 SVGEGT, per germline. This CDR3 region has 18 residues. The CDR3 here is CASSYGVGTGLSNQPPHF. The CDR3 DNA sequence: TGTGCCAGCAGTTACGGCGTCGGTACAGGACTTAGCAATCAGCCCCCGCATTTT.

This clonotype was seen repeatedly, ten times or more. The chain combines TRBV12-3 or TRBV12-4 with TRBJ2-7; 9 bases match TRBD1. There are 13 residues in the CDR3. Trimming cost V 5 bases and J 3 bases; bases outside gene matches: 2. The CDR3 is CASSETGGYEQYF. CDR3 nucleotides: TGTGCCAGCAGTGAGACAGGGGGCTACGAGCAGTACTTC.

The chain combines TRBV30 with TRBJ2-6; the D is unclear. CDR3 length equals 12 residues. CDR1 is GTSNPN and CDR2 is SVGIG in the germline V gene (reference sequence). V dropped 0 bases and J dropped 9 bases, with 6 bases sitting between them. The CDR3 region is CAWSVSVNVLTF. The CDR3 region has the DNA TGTGCCTGGAGTGTGTCAGTCAACGTCCTGACTTTC.

Of note for this clonotype: A much larger clone lies a single base off, so this may be a read error. This sequence joins TRBV28 and TRBJ2-7; 10 bases map to TRBD1. The CDR3 runs 13 residues. Germline CDR1 is MDHEN and CDR2 is SYDVKM. Trimming removed 10 bases from V and 2 bases from J; junction bases left unmatched: 5. The CDR3 sequence: CAIRGQGTYEQYF. Written as DNA, the CDR3 is TGTGCCATCAGGGGACAGGGGACCTACGAGCAGTACTTC.

About this clonotype itself: Since a much larger clone is just one base distant, this may be a read error. This sequence joins TRBV5-1 and TRBJ2-3, with TRBD2 matching 11 bases. Germline assignment: CDR1 SGHRS and CDR2 YFSETQ. After removal of 0 bases from V and 3 bases from J, the junction contained 12 bases not matched to a gene. The CDR3 sequence is 19 residues long. The DNA of the CDR3 is TGCGCCAGCAGCTTGGAGAGGACTAGCGGGCCCGGTAGGACAGATACGCAGTATTTT. It encodes CASSLERTSGPGRTDTQYF.

This clonotype showed up just a few times. The rearrangement joins TRBV6-2 or TRBV6-3 to TRBJ2-3; 8 bases are shared with TRBD2. CDR3 size: 14 residues. Germline V gene lookup returns CDR1 MNHEY and CDR2 SVGEGT. Trimming removed 6 bases from V and 11 bases from J; junction bases left unmatched: 13. CDR3 in amino acids: CASSSKREPGMQYF. The CDR3 DNA reads TGTGCCAGCAGCTCCAAGCGGGAGCCAGGTATGCAGTATTTT.

Remarks on this clonotype: The germline gene is not matched at one end of the junction; a read error may be the cause. V and J are TRBV29-1 and TRBJ1-2, with D possibly matching TRBD1 (5 bases). CDR1 is SQVTM and CDR2 is ANQGSEA in the germline V gene. The length of the CDR3 is 13 residues. Written as DNA, the CDR3 is TGCAGCGTTGAGGCGCGGGGGACGTATGGCTACACCTTT. Protein: CSVEARGTYGYTF.

Worth noting for this clonotype: A much bigger clone sits one base away, suggesting this may be a read error. Without the conserved terminal phenylalanine or tryptophan, this CDR3 likely stems from a read error. The rearrangement uses TRBV29-1 and TRBJ1-2; D unclear. Germline V gene sequence: CDR1 SQVTM, CDR2 ANQGSEA. CDR3 length: 12 amino acids. V dropped 7 bases and J dropped 2 bases, with 11 bases sitting between them. The CDR3 spells CSGGGLNYGYTI. In nucleotides, the CDR3 is TGCAGCGGAGGAGGATTGAACTATGGCTACACCATC.

About this clonotype: It is likely a read error, because the conserved phenylalanine at the end of the CDR3 is missing. V is TRBV29-1 and J is TRBJ2-7, with D hard to call. Germline V lookup: CDR1 SQVTM, CDR2 ANQGSEA. This CDR3 has 12 residues. CDR3 DNA: TGCAACGTTGAGTCCGCAGATTACGAGCAGTACTAC. Its translation is CNVESADYEQYY.

Points on this clonotype: A read error may account for a junction end that differs from germline. The gene calls are TRBV4-1 and TRBJ1-5, with TRBD1 matching over 7 bases. This CDR3 is 17 amino acids long. Germline V lookup: CDR1 MGHRA, CDR2 YSYEKL. The chain's CDR3 is CASSQDLVAGGDQPKHF. The CDR3 coding sequence is TGCGCCAGCAGTCAAGATTTGGTCGCAGGGGGGGATCAGCCCAAGCATTTT.

In its sample, this clonotype was seen a few times. The genes are TRBV20-1 and TRBJ2-7; 10 bases line up with TRBD1. The CDR3 length is 13 residues. Germline CDR1 reads DFQATT; CDR2 reads SNEGSKA (reference sequence). Trimming took 7 bases from V and 5 from J; bases not matched to a gene: 8. As DNA, the CDR3 is TGCAGTGGGGACAGGGGAATCAGCCACGAGCAGTACTTC. This translates into CSGDRGISHEQYF.

Many counts were recorded for this clonotype. The chain uses TRBV4-3 and TRBJ1-4, with 9 positions matching TRBD1. CDR1 is LGHNA and CDR2 is YSLEER in the germline V gene. The CDR3 has 15 residues. After removal of 0 bases from V and 6 bases from J, the junction contained 2 bases not matched to a gene. The CDR3 coding sequence is TGCGCCAGCAGCCAAGACACAGGGGGCTATGAAAAACTGTTTTTT. Translated: CASSQDTGGYEKLFF.

Details on this clonotype: One base away lies a much larger clone, so this may be a sequencing read error. The chain employs TRBV28 and TRBJ1-1; TRBD1 matches at 8 bases. The CDR3 length is 14 residues. From germline, CDR1 is MDHEN and CDR2 SYDVKM. Trimming removed 5 bases from V and 5 bases from J; junction bases left unmatched: 7. CDR3 nucleotides: TGTGCCAGCAGTACCTTACAGGGGGTGACTGAAGCTTTCTTT. Protein sequence: CASSTLQGVTEAFF.

This clonotype was detected once. One end of the junction varies from germline; a read error may be responsible. The J gene is TRBJ2-3, the V gene TRBV29-1; D assignment may be TRBD1 or TRBD2 (6 bases each). CDR1 is SQVTM and CDR2 is ANQGSEA in the germline V gene. The CDR3 sequence is 14 residues long. The CDR3 here is CNVEGGTISDMQYF. CDR3 nucleotide sequence: TGCAACGTTGAAGGGGGGACCATCTCAGATATGCAGTATTTT.

A note on this clonotype: Since the CDR3 does not end with the conserved phenylalanine or tryptophan, this likely comes from a read error. The chain uses TRBV4-1 and TRBJ2-1; either TRBD1 or TRBD2 may fit D (5 bases each). Per germline, CDR1 MGHRA and CDR2 YSYEKL. The CDR3 length is 13 residues. The CDR3 nucleotides are TGCGAGAGCAGCCCGGGACGGTGGTATGAGCAGTTCATC. It translates to CESSPGRWYEQFI.

This clonotype was seen a handful of times. The chain recombines TRBV7-9 with TRBJ1-1; D remains unclear. Trimming took off 5 bases at V and 4 bases at J, with 23 bases between the two ends. Looked up from germline, CDR1 is SEHNR and CDR2 is FQNEAQ (reference sequence). This CDR3 is built from 17 residues. The CDR3 loop is CASSGRAGVSGITEAFF. The CDR3 nucleotides read TGTGCCAGCAGCGGTCGGGCAGGAGTAAGTGGGATCACTGAAGCTTTCTTT.

As for this clonotype: Germline and junction disagree at one end, which may indicate a read error. The CDR3, as DNA: TGTGCCAGCAGTACCTCAGAGACCCAGTGCTTC. It specifies CASSTSETQCF. This chain uses TRBV11-2 with TRBJ2-5; no firm D call. Germline V lookup: CDR1 SGHAT, CDR2 FQNNGV. There are 11 residues in the CDR3.

This clonotype has a single count. V and J are TRBV11-2 and TRBJ2-3; 11 nucleotides agree with TRBD1. Trimming cost V 10 bases and J 3 bases; bases outside gene matches: 9. There are 15 residues in the CDR3. The germline CDR1 and CDR2 sequences are SGHAT and FQNNGV. The CDR3 bases are TGTGCCATCAGTCTCCGGGACAGGGGGACAGATACGCAGTATTTT. It yields the protein CAISLRDRGTDTQYF.

This clonotype has only a few counts. V and J are TRBV11-2 and TRBJ2-1; TRBD1 aligns across 11 bases. The germline V gene encodes CDR1 SGHAT and CDR2 FQNNGV. V shed 7 bases and J 9 bases; nucleotides not matched to a gene: 14. CDR3 length: 16 amino acids. DNA for the CDR3: TGTGCCAGCAACCAATCCTTGGGACAGGGGGGTTTTGAGCAGTTCTTC. The encoded protein is CASNQSLGQGGFEQFF.